A single sample is the source of the 32 T cell receptor beta chains below, sequenced in a study of T cells after yellow fever vaccination. TCRdb re-analysed the 5' RACE reads in MiXCR, keeping a single row per CDR3 protein. Of roughly 110,000 distinct CDR3 sequences in the sample, roughly 8.9% were seen once. Sequenced here: CD8+ T cells sorted from PBMCs, sampled 45 days after the yellow fever booster vaccination. Every receptor here comes from a man younger than 45 who received the YFV17D yellow fever vaccine.

J is TRBJ2-7 and V is TRBV4-3; 11 bases align to TRBD1. The germline gives CDR1 LGHNA, CDR2 YSLEER. V lost 0 bases to trimming and J lost 3 bases; unmatched junction nucleotides: 1. The CDR3 runs to 15 residues. In DNA, the CDR3 is TGCGCCAGCAGCCAAGAGGACAGGGGGCTCTACGAGCAGTACTTC. This codes for CASSQEDRGLYEQYF.

A few counts support this clonotype. The chain combines TRBV20-1 with TRBJ2-1; 8 nucleotides agree with TRBD2. Trimming took 6 bases from V and 4 from J; bases not matched to a gene: 11. The germline CDR1 and CDR2 sequences are DFQATT and SNEGSKA (reference sequence). This CDR3 is built from 15 residues. The CDR3 sequence: CSALPQIAGYNEQFF. CDR3 coding DNA: TGCAGTGCCCTCCCCCAAATAGCGGGATACAATGAGCAGTTCTTC.

V usage is TRBV6-1 and J usage is TRBJ2-2; TRBD2 matches 9 bases. The junction had 11 bases not matched to a gene; V was cut back by 8 bases and J by 4 bases. CDR3 length equals 16 residues. Germline V CDR1 and CDR2: MNHNS, SASEGT. The CDR3 DNA is TGTGCCAGCCGCGGACCTCTAGCGGGGATCACCGGGGAGCTGTTTTTT. Protein product: CASRGPLAGITGELFF.

This clonotype was detected many times. CDR3 region: CASSLALGDLEELFF. The CDR3, as DNA: TGTGCCAGCAGCTTAGCGCTGGGCGACTTGGAGGAGCTGTTTTTT. The J gene is TRBJ2-2, the V gene TRBV7-2, with D unclear. V lost 0 bases and J 10 bases, leaving 15 bases between the germline ends. The CDR3 runs to 15 residues. The germline V gene encodes CDR1 SGHTA and CDR2 FQGNSA. Drawing the rest from reference TRBV7-2 and TRBJ2-2, the complete variable domain is GAGVSQSPSNKVTEKGKDVELRCDPISGHTALYWYRQSLGQGLEFLIYFQGNSAPDKSGLPSDRFSAERTGGSVSTLTIQRTQQEDSAVYLCASSLALGDLEELFFGEGSRLTVL.

This clonotype was counted only a few times. V is TRBV5-1 and J is TRBJ1-5; D call uncertain. CDR1 and CDR2 from the germline V gene are SGHRS and YFSETQ. The V gene lost 0 bases and the J gene lost 11 bases, with 12 bases spanning the gap. The CDR3 is made up of 13 amino acids. The CDR3 here is CASSLDGSGTQHF. CDR3 nucleotide sequence: TGCGCCAGCAGCTTGGACGGGTCCGGGACCCAGCATTTT. Drawing the rest from reference TRBV5-1 and TRBJ1-5, the complete variable domain is KAGVTQTPRYLIKTRGQQVTLSCSPISGHRSVSWYQQTPGQGLQFLFEYFSETQRNKGNFPGRFSGRQFSNSRSEMNVSTLELGDSALYLCASSLDGSGTQHFGDGTRLSIL.

This clonotype showed up just once. Possible read error: a much larger clone is one base away. This CDR3 is missing its conserved last phenylalanine or tryptophan, likely due to a read error. V gene TRBV5-4 combines with J gene TRBJ2-5; 8 nucleotides line up with TRBD2. Looked up from germline, CDR1 is SGHNT and CDR2 is YYREEE (reference sequence). V lost 5 bases to trimming and J lost 4 bases; unmatched junction nucleotides: 16. The CDR3 is made up of 17 amino acids. CDR3 bases: TGTGCCAGCAGGGAATGGGGTAGCGGGACCCCCGCAGAGACCCAGTACCTC. Protein: CASREWGSGTPAETQYL.

This clonotype was detected many times. V usage is TRBV29-1 and J usage is TRBJ2-1, with a weak D call TRBD2 (5 bases). CDR1 and CDR2 from the germline V gene are SQVTM and ANQGSEA. Trimming took off 5 bases at V and 2 bases at J, with 7 bases between the two ends. This CDR3 spans 12 amino acids. The CDR3 region is CSVSGTYNEQFF. The CDR3 DNA is TGCAGCGTTAGCGGTACCTACAATGAGCAGTTCTTC.

This clonotype was seen ten or more times. The chain joins TRBV4-3 to TRBJ2-7; no clear D. The CDR3 length is 13 residues. Germline values: CDR1 LGHNA, CDR2 YSLEER. Trimming left V 1 base short and J 3 bases short, with 7 bases between. CDR3 DNA: TGCGCCAGCAGCCAAGCACACGGCTACGAGCAGTACTTC. It yields the protein CASSQAHGYEQYF.

Worth noting for this clonotype: A much larger clone sits a single nucleotide away, making a read error possible. This chain joins TRBV10-2 and TRBJ2-1, with TRBD2 matching 7 bases. In germline, CDR1 is WSHSY, CDR2 SAAADI. V lost 5 bases, J lost 2 bases, and 9 bases stayed unmatched. The CDR3 contains 16 residues. The DNA for the CDR3 is TGCGCCAGCAGTAGCCAAGAGGGAGGGACCTACAATGAGCAGTTCTTC. This sequence encodes CASSSQEGGTYNEQFF.

This clonotype was observed many times. The V gene is TRBV5-6, the J gene TRBJ2-5; D may be TRBD1 or TRBD2 (5 bases each). CDR1 is SGHDT and CDR2 is YYEEEE in the germline V gene. This CDR3 spans 13 amino acids. The ends were cut back, 4 bases at V and 7 bases at J, with 14 bases in the middle. The CDR3 is CASSPVAGGTQYF. In DNA form, the CDR3 reads TGTGCCAGCAGCCCGGTGGCTGGGGGGACCCAGTACTTC.

This clonotype was counted a few times. The chain employs TRBV25-1 and TRBJ2-1, with TRBD2 as a possible D gene (6 bases). CDR3 length equals 15 residues. V was cut by 6 bases and J by 2 bases, with 14 bases left in between. CDR1 MGHDK and CDR2 SYGVNS come from the germline V gene. DNA of the CDR3: TGTGCCAGCAGCGTTAGGACTACCCCCTACAATGAGCAGTTCTTC. The encoded protein is CASSVRTTPYNEQFF.

This chain links TRBV7-2 with TRBJ1-1; the D gene is possibly TRBD1 (6 bases). Germline V CDR1 and CDR2: SGHTA, FQGNSA. The CDR3 runs 13 residues. V was trimmed by 8 bases and J by 3 bases, leaving 13 bases between them. CDR3 bases: TGTGCCAGCGTCGAGGGGGGGGACACTGAAGCTTTCTTT. It specifies CASVEGGDTEAFF.

The table lists this clonotype with a few counts. The V and J genes are TRBV6-2 or TRBV6-3 and TRBJ2-7; TRBD1 matches 7 bases. The V segment lost 6 bases and the J segment 1 base; nucleotides outside the gene matches: 15. The CDR3 extends over 17 amino acids. Germline V gene sequence: CDR1 MNHEY, CDR2 SVGEGT. As DNA, the CDR3 is TGTGCCAGCAGCTCGACAGGGTTTCTCGGGATTTCCTACGAGCAGTACTTC. The encoded protein is CASSSTGFLGISYEQYF.

In this sample, this clonotype turned up many times. V usage is TRBV7-2 and J usage is TRBJ2-1; 7 nucleotides agree with TRBD2. Per germline, CDR1 SGHTA and CDR2 FQGNSA. Trimming removed 5 bases from V and 4 bases from J; junction bases left unmatched: 14. The CDR3 covers 17 residues. The CDR3 region has the DNA TGTGCCAGCAGCCCCCCTTGGGCTAGCGGTGGATACAATGAGCAGTTCTTC. Its translation: CASSPPWASGGYNEQFF.

This clonotype was detected many times. The rearrangement joins TRBV9 to TRBJ2-1; no firm D call. The germline V gene encodes CDR1 SGDLS and CDR2 YYNGEE. The length of the CDR3 is 12 residues. Trimming stripped 1 base from V and 13 bases from J, with 12 bases between. Here the CDR3 reads CASSVSASRQFF. Written as DNA, the CDR3 is TGTGCCAGCAGCGTATCGGCTAGTAGACAGTTCTTC. The full variable domain, rest sourced from reference TRBV9 and TRBJ2-1, is DSGVTQTPKHLITATGQRVTLRCSPRSGDLSVYWYQQSLDQGLQFLIQYYNGEERAKGNILERFSAQQFPDLHSELNLSSLELGDSALYFCASSVSASRQFFGPGTRLTVL.

This clonotype was seen ten or more times. The V and J genes are TRBV29-1 and TRBJ2-1; D might be TRBD2 (5 bases). The V gene's germline CDR1 is SQVTM and CDR2 ANQGSEA. Trimming removed 7 bases at V and 3 bases at J, with 19 bases between. CDR3 length equals 15 residues. The CDR3 loop is CSGTSQNGYYNEQFF. Here the CDR3 DNA reads TGCAGCGGGACTTCTCAAAACGGATACTACAATGAGCAGTTCTTC.

Concerning this clonotype: Being one base from a much bigger clone, this may be a read error. The V call is TRBV7-8, the J call TRBJ2-1; 8 nucleotides match TRBD2. Trimming took 6 bases from V and 8 from J; bases not matched to a gene: 15. Germline CDR1 reads SGHVS; CDR2 reads FQNEAQ. This CDR3 has 16 amino acids. The CDR3 bases are TGTGCCAGCAGGCGGGGGGAAGCGGGAGAAAATTATGAGCAGTTCTTC. Protein: CASRRGEAGENYEQFF.

There are many counts of this clonotype. A read error may account for a junction end that differs from germline. J is TRBJ2-1 and V is TRBV3-1, with 12 bases that match TRBD2. The CDR3 runs 15 residues. Germline CDR1 is LGHDT and CDR2 is YNNKEL (reference sequence). The CDR3 spells CDSSDGLAGRVEQFF. CDR3 in DNA: TGTGACAGCAGCGACGGACTAGCGGGAAGGGTTGAGCAGTTCTTC.

In its sample, this clonotype was seen many times. The rearrangement uses TRBV20-1 and TRBJ2-1; 10 bases map to TRBD2. V lost 6 bases and J lost 7; bases outside the gene matches: 9. Per germline, CDR1 DFQATT and CDR2 SNEGSKA (reference sequence). The CDR3 spans 14 residues. This CDR3 is CSAPASGRINEQFF. The CDR3 nucleotides are TGCAGTGCCCCGGCTAGCGGGAGAATAAATGAGCAGTTCTTC.

The rearrangement uses TRBV20-1 and TRBJ1-3; 7 bases match TRBD1. The length of the CDR3 is 17 residues. V lost 0 bases and J lost 0; bases outside the gene matches: 8. The germline CDR1 and CDR2 sequences are DFQATT and SNEGSKA (reference sequence). CDR3 loop: CSAREASGTVSGNTIYF. The CDR3 DNA follows: TGCAGTGCTAGAGAGGCCTCCGGGACAGTCTCTGGAAACACCATATATTTT.

This clonotype was recorded at least ten times. The J gene is TRBJ2-3, the V gene TRBV12-3 or TRBV12-4; 7 nucleotides line up with TRBD2. The CDR3 sequence is 14 residues long. The V gene end was trimmed by 5 bases and the J gene end by 4 bases; junction bases not matched to a gene: 6. The CDR3 DNA is TGTGCCAGCAGTCCCGGGGCGGGAGCAGATACGCAGTATTTT. Translation gives CASSPGAGADTQYF.

This clonotype was found many times. V gene TRBV11-2 combines with J gene TRBJ2-3, with 12 bases lining up with TRBD2. CDR1 is SGHAT, CDR2 FQNNGV, per germline. The CDR3 contains 18 residues. Trimming cost V 4 bases and J 3 bases; bases outside gene matches: 11. CDR3 DNA sequence: TGTGCCAGCAGCTCTTACAGTTCAGGGACTAGCGGGACAGATACGCAGTATTTT. Translated: CASSSYSSGTSGTDTQYF.

In its sample, this clonotype was seen a few times. This rearrangement joins TRBV9 to TRBJ2-1, with 15 nucleotides matching TRBD2. Germline trimming cut 2 bases from V and 7 bases from J; bases unmatched to any gene: 1. Germline V gives CDR1 SGDLS, CDR2 YYNGEE. The CDR3 has 15 amino acids. The CDR3 reads CASSVGTSGRNEQFF. The CDR3 nucleotides read TGTGCCAGCAGCGTGGGGACTAGCGGGAGGAATGAGCAGTTCTTC.

This clonotype was recorded at least ten times. The DNA for the CDR3 is TGTGCCAGCAGCTTAGCGCCCAGCGGCAATGAGCAGTTCTTC. Its protein product is CASSLAPSGNEQFF. The rearrangement links TRBV7-8 to TRBJ2-1; D is possibly TRBD2 (5 bases). The germline V gene has CDR1 SGHVS and CDR2 FQNEAQ. The CDR3 spans 14 residues. V lost 0 bases and J lost 6, with 9 bases in between.

This clonotype was detected a few times. The rearrangement joins TRBV5-6 to TRBJ2-7, with D possibly TRBD1 on 6 matching bases. The CDR3 covers 14 residues. The V end was cut by 4 bases, the J end by 3 bases, with 14 bases between. The germline V gene encodes CDR1 SGHDT and CDR2 YYEEEE. The CDR3: CASSPQGNLYEQYF. The CDR3 nucleotides are TGTGCCAGCAGCCCACAGGGAAACCTCTACGAGCAGTACTTC.

This clonotype was picked up a small number of times. The rearrangement joins TRBV25-1 to TRBJ1-6; D is unresolved. Germline values: CDR1 MGHDK, CDR2 SYGVNS. This CDR3 has 17 residues. Trimming shortened V by 0 bases and J by 5 bases, and 14 bases separated the two germline ends. CDR3 DNA: TGTGCCAGCAGTGAATATTTTCAGACGGATGATAATTCACCCCTCCACTTT. It specifies CASSEYFQTDDNSPLHF.

The chain is built from TRBV5-1 and TRBJ2-1; 7 positions agree with TRBD2. Germline V gene lookup returns CDR1 SGHRS and CDR2 YFSETQ. There are 15 residues in the CDR3. V was clipped by 3 bases and J by 1 base; unmatched bases: 4. DNA of the CDR3: TGCGCCAGCAGCTATGATAGCGGGTCCTACAATGAGCAGTTCTTC. It encodes CASSYDSGSYNEQFF.

This clonotype was recorded at least ten times. V is TRBV20-1 and J is TRBJ2-7; 7 positions match TRBD2. This CDR3 contains 15 residues. V was pared by 4 bases and J by 4 bases, with 13 bases of the junction left unmatched. Germline V gene sequence: CDR1 DFQATT, CDR2 SNEGSKA (reference sequence). CDR3 amino acids: CSATATAGDPYEQYF. In nucleotides, the CDR3 is TGCAGTGCTACTGCGACGGCGGGAGACCCTTACGAGCAGTACTTC.

This chain links TRBV20-1 with TRBJ1-2; D remains ambiguous. Germline CDR1 is DFQATT and CDR2 is SNEGSKA (reference sequence). The V gene lost 3 bases and the J gene lost 8 bases, with 13 bases spanning the gap. This CDR3 is 12 amino acids long. CDR3 nucleotides: TGCAGTGCTAGGACGGCCGATGGCGGCTACACCTTC. Amino acid sequence: CSARTADGGYTF.

This clonotype was detected many times. DNA for the CDR3: TGCAGCGTTGTGGGCTTAGCGGGAGAAGTCTACAATGAGCAGTTCTTC. Translation: CSVVGLAGEVYNEQFF. J is TRBJ2-1 and V is TRBV29-1; the match to TRBD2 covers 9 bases. The CDR3 totals 16 residues. The germline CDR1 and CDR2 sequences are SQVTM and ANQGSEA. V shed 4 bases and J 3 bases; nucleotides not matched to a gene: 10.

This clonotype was detected many times. This chain connects TRBV18 to TRBJ1-5; tentative D call: TRBD1 (5 bases). The CDR3 loop spans 14 amino acids. Germline assignment: CDR1 KGHSH and CDR2 LQKENI. V gave up 3 bases and J gave up 3 bases, with 9 bases separating them. The CDR3 protein is CASSPGRFNQPQHF. The CDR3 region has the DNA TGTGCCAGCTCACCGGGACGGTTCAATCAGCCCCAGCATTTT.

This clonotype was counted between two and nine times. The CDR3 nucleotides are TGCGCCAGCAGCCCCTCCCCCTCTGGGGCCAACGTCCTGACTTTC. Protein product: CASSPSPSGANVLTF. J is TRBJ2-6 and V is TRBV4-3; no clear D gene. There are 15 residues in the CDR3. Germline loops: CDR1 LGHNA, CDR2 YSLEER. V lost 4 bases and J 0 bases, leaving 7 bases between the germline ends.